What follows describes a single T cell receptor (beta chain). Its target antigen remains unknown. Nothing much larger sits one base from this clone, and base qualities are not available. TCRbeta CDR3 regions were amplified from genomic DNA using the immunoSEQ Assay, a bias-controlled multiplex PCR. On the study's bioinformatics: The number of nucleated cells in each sample was estimated by amplification of reference gene primers within the assay. To quantify the absolute abundance of each unique TCRbeta CDR3 rearrangement, sequence reads were collapsed and filtered. For each sample, productive Simpson clonality was calculated as the square root of Simpson's diversity index across productive rearrangements. TCRdb re-hosts the immuneACCESS table, in-frame sequences only. Its copies lack some clones; in the studies checked, an unresolved V gene accounts for under half of them, and the cause for the rest is not known. V and J calls and clone size are those listed in that table; D and trimming were worked out from the DNA. This sample comprises under 200,000 clones, 86% of them detected only once. The top ten clones comprise 5% to 7% of the sample.

CDR1 and CDR2, looked up from the germline V gene, are SGDLS and YYNGEE. Reading from cysteine to phenylalanine, the CDR3 counts 14 amino acids. Kept here is only the CDR3 DNA, which spans 42 bases and is read in frame from base 1. Between the V and J ends, shortened by 0 bases and 6 bases respectively, the junction contains 12 bases. This sample was included in a study of blood T cell repertoires in COVID-19 (dated by TCRdb to the early 2020s). For the wider study: Collaborator samples came from the United States, Italy and Spain and covered acute and convalescent phases of COVID-19. Nearly every sample came with metadata listing a de-identified subject ID, COVID-19 status, age in years and sex. The material from the prospective study consisted of cDNA or gDNA derived from T cells, B-cell-depleted T cells, or PBMCs. HLA class I and class II types, where available, came from metadata supplied by the sample provider rather than from assay-based typing. The repertoires were made available in a free public database intended to serve as a resource for research on the immune response to SARS-CoV-2. The dataset comprised deeply sampled blood TCRbeta repertoires from subjects exposed to, actively infected with, or recovered from COVID-19. The samples were drawn from two sources: the first 160 participants of the ongoing ImmuneRACE study, and 1,254 subjects contributed by 6 global collaborators.

In the prospective study, participants were roughly 18 to 100 years old, resided in approximately 25 geographic areas of the United States, and were enrolled through a virtual design. Cohort assignment in the prospective study relied on participant-reported clinical history from a screening survey and a study questionnaire. In the prospective study, mobile phlebotomists collected whole blood, serum and a nasopharyngeal or oropharyngeal swab from each participant. Additional blood draws and questionnaires over an approximately 2-month period could optionally be provided by prospective study participants. Prospective study blood samples were shipped either frozen or at room temperature before DNA extraction. Points the paper makes about the study in general: The quantity of clinical and demographic metadata differed by source and by participant and was supplied without curation.

The V and J segments used are TRBV9 and TRBJ1-2; TRBD1 is perhaps the D gene, given 5 matching bases. The specimen was PBMCs or T cells enriched from blood (not recorded which). The receptor comes from a man in his forties or fifties with acute COVID-19. DNA sequence: TGTGCCAGCAGCGTAGTCTCAGGGAATGATGGCTACACCTTC. This translates into CASSVVSGNDGYTF.